The rows below give T cell receptor beta chains drawn from one sample of a study of blood T cells in healthy people across ages. TCRdb fed the 5' RACE reads into MiXCR, producing one record per CDR3 protein. The sample lists about 680,000 distinct CDR3 sequences, around 49% occurring once. Input material: blood. These receptors originate from a woman aged 55-69 years in good health. Each CDR3 is given with its conserved first and last residue. A D gene is named only where the DNA matches it firmly. Size values are once, few and many counts, or a class for expanded clones, and some rows have none.

D: .
V: TRBV7-9
size: .
J: TRBJ2-6
CDR3: CASSKGESGANVLTF
DNA: TGTGCCAGCAGCAAGGGGGAATCTGGGGCCAACGTCCTGACTTTC

D: TRBD2
V: TRBV20-1
size: many
J: TRBJ2-1
CDR3: CSARVRASGGYNEQFF
DNA: TGCAGTGCTAGAGTGAGGGCTAGCGGGGGCTACAATGAGCAGTTCTTC

D: TRBD1
V: TRBV29-1
size: few
J: TRBJ2-1
CDR3: CSGDRGLGLNEQFF
DNA: TGCAGCGGAGACAGGGGGCTCGGTTTGAATGAGCAGTTCTTC

D: .
V: TRBV28
size: few
J: TRBJ1-2
CDR3: CASSPPGQQGYGYTF
DNA: TGTGCCAGCAGCCCCCCGGGCCAACAGGGTTATGGTTACACCTTC

D: .
V: TRBV7-2
size: .
J: TRBJ2-7
CDR3: CASSPPWARREQYF
DNA: TGTGCCAGCAGCCCGCCCTGGGCCAGACGGGAGCAGTACTTC

D: TRBD1
V: TRBV9
size: few
J: TRBJ2-7
CDR3: CASSVGDRGLLDEQYF
DNA: TGTGCCAGCAGCGTAGGAGACAGGGGGCTCTTGGACGAGCAGTACTTC

D: .
V: TRBV20-1
size: .
J: TRBJ2-7
CDR3: CSAWDNSYEQYF
DNA: TGCAGTGCATGGGACAACTCCTACGAGCAGTACTTC

D: .
V: TRBV9
size: few
J: TRBJ2-1
CDR3: CASSATGSSYNEQFF
DNA: TGTGCCAGCAGCGCCACAGGGAGCTCCTACAATGAGCAGTTCTTC

D: .
V: TRBV9
size: .
J: TRBJ2-5
CDR3: CASSVGPGGQETQYF
DNA: TGTGCCAGCAGCGTAGGCCCCGGAGGGCAAGAGACCCAGTACTTC

D: .
V: TRBV2
size: .
J: TRBJ2-1
CDR3: CAREIGVGGNEQFF
DNA: TGTGCCAGGGAAATAGGGGTTGGGGGCAATGAGCAGTTCTTC

D: .
V: TRBV9
size: many
J: TRBJ2-7
CDR3: CASSAGLIEEQYF
DNA: TGTGCCAGCAGCGCTGGCCTCATCGAGGAGCAGTACTTC

D: .
V: TRBV7-9
size: .
J: TRBJ2-5
CDR3: CASSFGGPETQYF
DNA: TGTGCCAGCAGCTTCGGGGGGCCAGAGACCCAGTACTTC

D: .
V: TRBV20-1
size: few
J: TRBJ2-5
CDR3: CSAAPGGTRETQYF
DNA: TGCAGTGCCGCACCGGGGGGCACCCGAGAGACCCAGTACTTC

D: .
V: TRBV20-1
size: .
J: TRBJ2-1
CDR3: CSASGGRRVYNEQFF
DNA: TGCAGTGCAAGTGGCGGGCGGAGGGTCTACAATGAGCAGTTCTTC

D: TRBD1
V: TRBV7-6
size: many
J: TRBJ1-1
CDR3: CASSLQGETEAFF
DNA: TGTGCCAGCAGCTTGCAGGGGGAGACTGAAGCTTTCTTT

D: .
V: TRBV20-1
size: .
J: TRBJ1-5
CDR3: CSARELAGGNQPQHF
DNA: TGCAGTGCTAGAGAGCTGGCAGGAGGCAATCAGCCCCAGCATTTT

D: TRBD1
V: TRBV7-2
size: .
J: TRBJ1-1
CDR3: CVSSRGTGVSNTEAFF
DNA: TGTGTCAGCAGCCGCGGGACAGGGGTTTCGAACACTGAAGCTTTCTTT

D: .
V: TRBV7-9
size: .
J: TRBJ2-1
CDR3: CASSLGQIPGTETQFF
DNA: TGTGCCAGCAGCTTAGGACAGATCCCCGGCACTGAGACCCAGTTCTTC

D: TRBD1
V: TRBV20-1
size: .
J: TRBJ2-7
CDR3: CSARDLGTGRREQYF
DNA: TGCAGTGCTAGAGATTTGGGGACAGGGCGGCGCGAGCAGTACTTC

D: .
V: TRBV2
size: .
J: TRBJ2-5
CDR3: CASKPGTGTQYF
DNA: TGTGCCAGCAAACCGGGAACTGGGACCCAGTACTTC

D: .
V: TRBV5-8
size: few
J: TRBJ2-3
CDR3: CASSLRDFSEDTQYF
DNA: TGTGCCAGCAGCTTGAGGGACTTTAGCGAAGATACGCAGTATTTT

D: .
V: TRBV28
size: .
J: TRBJ2-6
CDR3: CASSLSALGANVLTF
DNA: TGTGCCAGCAGTTTGAGTGCTTTAGGGGCCAACGTCCTGACTTTC

D: TRBD1
V: TRBV24-1
size: once
J: TRBJ2-3
CDR3: CATSDWTGTATSDTQYF
DNA: TGTGCCACCAGTGATTGGACAGGAACGGCGACCTCAGATACGCAGTATTTT

D: TRBD1
V: TRBV28
size: .
J: TRBJ2-5
CDR3: CASIPGQGYQETQYF
DNA: TGTGCCAGCATACCGGGACAGGGGTATCAGGAGACCCAGTACTTC

D: TRBD2
V: TRBV20-1
size: .
J: TRBJ2-4
CDR3: CSASSGRTDIQYF
DNA: TGCAGTGCTAGTAGCGGGAGAACGGACATTCAGTACTTC

D: .
V: TRBV12-3/TRBV12-4
size: few
J: TRBJ1-2
CDR3: CASSAGRGYTF
DNA: TGTGCCAGCAGTGCAGGGCGCGGCTACACCTTC

D: .
V: TRBV2
size: once
J: TRBJ1-1
CDR3: CASMRTTNTEAFF
DNA: TGTGCCAGCATGCGGACAACGAACACTGAAGCTTTCTTT

D: .
V: TRBV12-3/TRBV12-4
size: .
J: TRBJ2-1
CDR3: CASSPRDMGYNEQFF
DNA: TGTGCCAGCAGCCCCCGGGATATGGGCTATAATGAGCAGTTCTTC

D: .
V: TRBV28
size: .
J: TRBJ2-7
CDR3: CASRSRRSRTYEQYF
DNA: TGTGCCAGCAGATCCCGCAGGAGCAGGACCTACGAGCAGTACTTC

D: TRBD1
V: TRBV5-1
size: few
J: TRBJ1-1
CDR3: CASSSQGATNTEAFF
DNA: TGCGCCAGCAGCTCGCAGGGGGCAACGAACACTGAAGCTTTCTTT

D: TRBD2
V: TRBV11-2
size: medium-sized
J: TRBJ2-7
CDR3: CASSGEREPYEQYF
DNA: TGTGCCAGCAGCGGCGAGCGGGAGCCCTACGAGCAGTACTTC

D: .
V: TRBV20-1
size: .
J: TRBJ2-7
CDR3: CSGSPGSVHNEQYF
DNA: TGCAGTGGATCCCCCGGGTCCGTACACAATGAGCAGTACTTC

D: .
V: TRBV29-1
size: .
J: TRBJ1-2
CDR3: CSVQQGSGYGYTF
DNA: TGCAGCGTTCAGCAGGGGAGTGGATATGGCTACACCTTC

D: TRBD1
V: TRBV5-1
size: few
J: TRBJ2-7
CDR3: CASSLFDRAEQYF
DNA: TGCGCCAGCAGCCTATTCGACAGGGCCGAGCAGTACTTC

D: TRBD1
V: TRBV2
size: few
J: TRBJ1-2
CDR3: CASTIDREDGYTF
DNA: TGTGCCAGCACGATCGACAGGGAGGACGGCTACACCTTC

D: TRBD2
V: TRBV6-5
size: few
J: TRBJ2-7
CDR3: CASSQAGGSYEQYF
DNA: TGTGCCAGCAGTCAAGCGGGAGGGAGCTACGAGCAGTACTTC

D: TRBD1
V: TRBV20-1
size: .
J: TRBJ1-5
CDR3: CSAREGQGHLRYSNQPQHF
DNA: TGCAGTGCTAGAGAGGGACAGGGCCATCTAAGATATAGCAATCAGCCCCAGCATTTT

D: TRBD2
V: TRBV27
size: .
J: TRBJ2-7
CDR3: CASSSHSGESPYEQYF
DNA: TGTGCCAGCAGTTCACATAGCGGGGAGTCGCCTTACGAGCAGTACTTC

D: .
V: TRBV20-1
size: few
J: TRBJ2-5
CDR3: CSARDSEGSWEQYF
DNA: TGCAGTGCTAGAGATTCGGAGGGGTCGTGGGAGCAGTACTTC

D: .
V: TRBV5-1
size: .
J: TRBJ1-2
CDR3: CASSLSGIANYGYTF
DNA: TGCGCCAGCAGCTTGTCCGGGATAGCTAACTATGGCTACACCTTC

D: TRBD2
V: TRBV29-1
size: many
J: TRBJ2-5
CDR3: CSVIGGRRGNEQYF
DNA: TGCAGCGTTATTGGCGGGAGGAGAGGCAATGAGCAGTACTTC

D: .
V: TRBV29-1
size: .
J: TRBJ2-2
CDR3: CSVDSGVKDTGELFF
DNA: TGCAGCGTTGACTCGGGGGTCAAGGACACCGGGGAGCTGTTTTTT

D: .
V: TRBV10-3
size: .
J: TRBJ1-4
CDR3: CAIRETVLNEKLFF
DNA: TGTGCCATCAGAGAGACAGTCCTTAATGAAAAACTGTTTTTT

D: TRBD1
V: TRBV25-1
size: .
J: TRBJ2-7
CDR3: CASSNPSTGASGEQYF
DNA: TGTGCCAGCTCGAATCCCTCGACAGGGGCTTCGGGAGAGCAGTACTTC

D: .
V: TRBV5-1
size: .
J: TRBJ2-2
CDR3: CASSFISGTNTGEPFF
DNA: TGCGCCAGCAGCTTTATATCAGGCACGAACACCGGGGAGCCGTTTTTT